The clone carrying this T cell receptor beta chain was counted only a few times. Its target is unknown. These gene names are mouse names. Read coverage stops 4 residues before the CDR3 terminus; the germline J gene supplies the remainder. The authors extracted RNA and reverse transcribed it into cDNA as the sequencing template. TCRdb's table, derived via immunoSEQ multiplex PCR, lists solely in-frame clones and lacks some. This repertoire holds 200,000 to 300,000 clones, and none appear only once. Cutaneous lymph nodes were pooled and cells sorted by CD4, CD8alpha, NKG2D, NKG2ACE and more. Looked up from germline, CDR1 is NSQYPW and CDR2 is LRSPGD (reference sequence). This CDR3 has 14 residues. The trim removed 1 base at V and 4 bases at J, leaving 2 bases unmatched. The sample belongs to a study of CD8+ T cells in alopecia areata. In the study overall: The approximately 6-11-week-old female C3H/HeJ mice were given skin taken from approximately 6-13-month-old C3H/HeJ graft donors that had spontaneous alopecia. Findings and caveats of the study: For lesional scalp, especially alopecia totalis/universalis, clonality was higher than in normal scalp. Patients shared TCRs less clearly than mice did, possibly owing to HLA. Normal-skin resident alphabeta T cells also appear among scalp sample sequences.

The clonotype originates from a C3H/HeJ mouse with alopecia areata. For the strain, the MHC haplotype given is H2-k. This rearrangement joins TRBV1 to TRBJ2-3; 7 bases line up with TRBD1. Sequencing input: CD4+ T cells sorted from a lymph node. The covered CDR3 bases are TGCACCTGCAGTGCAGTACAGGGGCCAGAA. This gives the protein CTCSAVQGPE. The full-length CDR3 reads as CTCSAVQGPETLYF.